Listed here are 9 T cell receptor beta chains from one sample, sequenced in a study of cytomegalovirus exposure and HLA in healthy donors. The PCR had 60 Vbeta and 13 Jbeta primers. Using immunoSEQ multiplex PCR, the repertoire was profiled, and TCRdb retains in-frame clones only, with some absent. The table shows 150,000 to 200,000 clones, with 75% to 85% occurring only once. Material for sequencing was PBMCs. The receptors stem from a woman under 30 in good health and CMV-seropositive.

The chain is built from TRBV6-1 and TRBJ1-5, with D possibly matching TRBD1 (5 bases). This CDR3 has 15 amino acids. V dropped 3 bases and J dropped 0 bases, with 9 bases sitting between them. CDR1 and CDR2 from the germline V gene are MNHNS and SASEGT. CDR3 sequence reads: CASSDGGISNQPQHF. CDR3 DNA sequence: TGTGCCAGCAGTGATGGGGGGATTAGCAATCAGCCCCAGCATTTT.

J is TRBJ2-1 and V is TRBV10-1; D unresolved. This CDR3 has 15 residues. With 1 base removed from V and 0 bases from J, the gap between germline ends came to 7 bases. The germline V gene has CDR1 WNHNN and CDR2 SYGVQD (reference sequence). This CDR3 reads CASSEFRSSYNEQFF. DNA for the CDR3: TGCGCCAGCAGTGAGTTCCGGAGCTCCTACAATGAGCAGTTCTTC.

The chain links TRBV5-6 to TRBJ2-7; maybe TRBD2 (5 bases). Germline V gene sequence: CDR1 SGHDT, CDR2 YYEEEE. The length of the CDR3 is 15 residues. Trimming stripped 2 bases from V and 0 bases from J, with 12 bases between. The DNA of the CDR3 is TGTGCCAGCAGCTTCCAACGGGGAAGCTCCTACGAGCAGTACTTC. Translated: CASSFQRGSSYEQYF.

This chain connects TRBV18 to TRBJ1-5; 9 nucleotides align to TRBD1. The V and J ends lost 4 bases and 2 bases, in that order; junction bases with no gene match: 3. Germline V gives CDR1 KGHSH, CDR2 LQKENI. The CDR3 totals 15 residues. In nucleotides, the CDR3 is TGTGCCAGCTCACTGGGACAGGGCGGCAATCAGCCCCAGCATTTT. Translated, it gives CASSLGQGGNQPQHF.

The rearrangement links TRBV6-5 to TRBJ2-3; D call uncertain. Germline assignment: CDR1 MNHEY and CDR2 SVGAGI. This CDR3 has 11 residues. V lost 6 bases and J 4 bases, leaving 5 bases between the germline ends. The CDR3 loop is CASSRSDTQYF. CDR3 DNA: TGTGCCAGCAGCCGTTCAGATACGCAGTATTTT.

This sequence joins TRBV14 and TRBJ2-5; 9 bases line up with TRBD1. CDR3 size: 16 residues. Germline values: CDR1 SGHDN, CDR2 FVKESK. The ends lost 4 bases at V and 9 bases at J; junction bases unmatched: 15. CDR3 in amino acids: CASSLGTGMGREAQYF. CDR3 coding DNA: TGTGCCAGCAGCCTCGGGACAGGGATGGGTCGGGAGGCCCAGTACTTC.

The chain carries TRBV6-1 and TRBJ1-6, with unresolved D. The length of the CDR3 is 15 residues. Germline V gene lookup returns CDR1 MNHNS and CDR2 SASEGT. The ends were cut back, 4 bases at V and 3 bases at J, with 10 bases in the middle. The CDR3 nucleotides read TGTGCCAGCAGTGTGGGAGAGATCTATAATTCACCCCTCCACTTT. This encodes CASSVGEIYNSPLHF.

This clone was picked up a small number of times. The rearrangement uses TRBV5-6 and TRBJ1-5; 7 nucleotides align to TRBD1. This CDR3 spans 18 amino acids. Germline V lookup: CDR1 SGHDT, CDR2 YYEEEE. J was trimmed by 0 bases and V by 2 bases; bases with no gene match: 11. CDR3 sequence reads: CASSFGQADPYSNQPQHF. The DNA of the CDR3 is TGTGCCAGCAGCTTCGGACAGGCGGACCCCTATAGCAATCAGCCCCAGCATTTT.

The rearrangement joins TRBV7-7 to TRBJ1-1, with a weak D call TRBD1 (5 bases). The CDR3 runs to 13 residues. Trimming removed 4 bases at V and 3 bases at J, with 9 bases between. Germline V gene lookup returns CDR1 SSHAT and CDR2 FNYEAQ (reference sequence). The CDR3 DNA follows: TGTGCCAGCAGCTCCAGGGTTGACACTGAAGCTTTCTTT. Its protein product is CASSSRVDTEAFF.